The TCR beta chain under discussion was sequenced for a study of T cell responses to AZD1222 COVID-19 vaccine. Findings and caveats of the study: Repertoires in all cases were sampled only once the peak T cell response had passed. Clonal diversity was possibly underestimated; the donors were predominantly white British and more often female. Reports indicate that nearly half of spike-specific TCRs are directed at unmutated variant regions.

The ends were cut back, 4 bases at V and 0 bases at J, with 16 bases in the middle. The CDR3 runs 18 residues. Germline lookup yields CDR1 SGHAT and CDR2 FQNNGV. This clone showed up just once. Antigen unknown. Method: immunoSEQ multiplex PCR; TCRdb's copy keeps in-frame clones and lacks some. The sample records some 100,000 clones, around 87% being singletons. Sequenced material: peripheral blood, taken 28 days after the second AZD1222 dose. V gene TRBV11-2 combines with J gene TRBJ2-6, with a weak D call TRBD1 (6 bases). The receptor's source is an adult who received the AZD1222 COVID-19 vaccine. For the CDR3, the DNA is TGTGCCAGCAGCTCCCTAGGGGGAGACTCCTCTGGGGCCAACGTCCTGACTTTC. Protein sequence: CASSSLGGDSSGANVLTF.